The present T cell receptor beta chain was sequenced within a study of cytomegalovirus exposure and HLA in healthy donors. Whole-study findings and limits: Earlier analysis looked at TCR beta V segments, and most were productive about 90% or about 30% of the time. Certain indistinguishable V segments, among them TRBV6-2 and TRBV6-3, were excluded.

Note on this clone: Its target is not known. The sample has other DNA sequences that encode this CDR3 too.

Use of 60 Vbeta and 13 Jbeta primers characterized the PCR. This table comes from immunoSEQ multiplex PCR, and its TCRdb copy is limited to in-frame clones, with some not included. The sample lists approximately 130,000 clones; about three quarters were seen once. From germline, CDR1 is MNHNS and CDR2 SASEGT. This CDR3 comprises 14 residues. V lost 6 bases and J 4 bases, leaving 13 bases between the germline ends. Sequencing input: PBMCs. The receptor was isolated from a female donor in good health and CMV-seropositive. This rearrangement joins TRBV6-1 to TRBJ1-5; D remains ambiguous. This chain's CDR3 is CASRKGRDNQPQHF. The CDR3 DNA is TGTGCCAGCAGGAAAGGGCGGGATAATCAGCCCCAGCATTTT.